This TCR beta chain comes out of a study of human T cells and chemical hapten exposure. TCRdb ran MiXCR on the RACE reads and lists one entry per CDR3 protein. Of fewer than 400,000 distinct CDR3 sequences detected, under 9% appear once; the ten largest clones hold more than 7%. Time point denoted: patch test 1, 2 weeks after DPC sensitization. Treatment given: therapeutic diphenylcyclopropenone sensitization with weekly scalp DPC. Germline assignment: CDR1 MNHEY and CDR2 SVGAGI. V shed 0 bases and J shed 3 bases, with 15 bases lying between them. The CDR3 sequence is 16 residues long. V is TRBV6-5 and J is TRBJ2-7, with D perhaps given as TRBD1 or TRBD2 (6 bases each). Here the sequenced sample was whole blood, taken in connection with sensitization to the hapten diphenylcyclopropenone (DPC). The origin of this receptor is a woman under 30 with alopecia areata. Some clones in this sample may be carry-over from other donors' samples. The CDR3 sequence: CASSYSLIQGGYEQYF. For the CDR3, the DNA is TGTGCCAGCAGTTACTCGTTGATACAGGGAGGCTACGAGCAGTACTTC.